This T cell receptor (beta chain) is from a study of follicular helper T cells after annual influenza vaccination. Study-level background: Blood was drawn on days 0, 7 and 28 after vaccination.

Indicated time point: 2015-2016 season, 7 days after influenza vaccination. Excluded were substance abuse, HIV/AIDS, active cancer, immunomodulatory drugs and active illness. This CDR3 contains 12 residues. Germline CDR1 and CDR2: MRHNA and SNTAGT. Trimming took 6 bases from V and 5 from J, leaving 9 bases between them. Method: immunoSEQ multiplex PCR; TCRdb's copy keeps in-frame clones and lacks some. Here the sample spans around 6,400 clones, over 75% being singletons. The chain carries TRBV6-4 and TRBJ2-3; no firm D call. The TCR was taken from an adult who received the influenza vaccine. The material sequenced was CXCR5+ CD38- circulating T follicular helper cells from blood, taken 7 days after influenza vaccination. Stated subset: circulating Tfh, non-naive CD4+CXCR5+PD-1+ (ICOS+CD38+ or ICOS-CD38-). CDR3 DNA sequence: TGTGCCAGCAGCCGCGTGTTAGATACGCAGTATTTT. Its protein product is CASSRVLDTQYF.